These T cell receptor beta chains were read from a single sample in a study of cytomegalovirus exposure and HLA in healthy donors. TCRdb's copy holds only in-frame clones and misses some; the assay was immunoSEQ multiplex PCR. This table has approximately 140,000 clones, under 75% appearing once. The sample was PBMCs. These TCRs come from a woman aged 60-70 years in good health and CMV-seropositive. Both conserved end residues are part of each CDR3. A D gene is named only where the DNA matches it firmly. Clone size, where shown, is once, few, many, or a class for clones that have expanded.

cdr3_length	v_call	j_call	clone_size	d_call	cdr3_nt	cdr3_aa
18	TRBV14	TRBJ2-1	-	TRBD1	TGTGCCAGCAGCCGACAGGGGGCTCCGGGAGGACACAACAATGAGCAGTTCTTC	CASSRQGAPGGHNNEQFF
16	TRBV4-2	TRBJ2-3	-	-	TGTGCCAGCAGCCGAAACACGGTGGGCAATGCAGATACGCAGTATTTT	CASSRNTVGNADTQYF
15	TRBV19	TRBJ2-2	-	TRBD2	TGTGCCAGTAGTAGTAGCGGGTACGGCACCGGGGAGCTGTTTTTT	CASSSSGYGTGELFF
16	TRBV13	TRBJ2-2	-	-	TGTGCCAGCAGCCCGGGGAGACGCGGTAACACCGGGGAGCTGTTTTTT	CASSPGRRGNTGELFF
15	TRBV6-5	TRBJ1-4	-	-	TGTGCCAGCAGTTACGGGAGGCAGGGCAACGAAAAACTGTTTTTT	CASSYGRQGNEKLFF
15	TRBV28	TRBJ1-4	-	TRBD1	TGTGCCAGCAGCCCGACAGGGGGCGGGAATGAAAAACTGTTTTTT	CASSPTGGGNEKLFF
14	TRBV7-2	TRBJ2-1	-	TRBD1	TGTGCCAGCACCCCGGGACAGGGTTATGGAGAGCAGTTCTTC	CASTPGQGYGEQFF
14	TRBV27	TRBJ2-7	-	-	TGTGCCAGCAGTCAACAGGGGGGGTCCTACGAGCAGTACTTC	CASSQQGGSYEQYF
15	TRBV28	TRBJ2-7	-	TRBD1	TGTGCCAGCAGTCCCGCCGGACAGGCCAACTACGAGCAGTACTTC	CASSPAGQANYEQYF
13	TRBV6-4	TRBJ1-1	-	-	TGTGCCAGCAGGACGCAGGGAAACACTGAAGCTTTCTTT	CASRTQGNTEAFF
15	TRBV5-1	TRBJ2-1	-	TRBD2	TGCGCCAGCAGCTTGGTGACTAGCGGTCAAAATGAGCAGTTCTTC	CASSLVTSGQNEQFF
17	TRBV28	TRBJ2-1	-	-	TGTGCCAGCAGTTTAGATTTTCGAGACAGGCCCTACAATGAGCAGTTCTTC	CASSLDFRDRPYNEQFF
14	TRBV7-3	TRBJ2-3	-	-	TGTGCCAGCAGCTTAAACAGAGGGCACGGCACGCAGTATTTT	CASSLNRGHGTQYF
13	TRBV9	TRBJ1-1	-	-	TGTGCCAGCAGCCAACAGGGGAACACTGAAGCTTTCTTT	CASSQQGNTEAFF
11	TRBV5-1	TRBJ2-7	-	-	TGCGCCAGTTCATTCCAATACGAGCAGTACTTC	CASSFQYEQYF
16	TRBV18	TRBJ2-7	few	TRBD1	TGTGCCAGCTCACCGAACCGGGACAGGGTTTCCTACGAGCAGTACTTC	CASSPNRDRVSYEQYF
13	TRBV23-1	TRBJ2-5	-	-	TGCGCCAGCCTAAACGGGTCCCGAGAGACCCAGTACTTC	CASLNGSRETQYF
14	TRBV29-1	TRBJ1-3	-	-	TGCAGCGTTGAGAGCGGTTTCTCTGAAAACACCATATATTTT	CSVESGFSENTIYF
14	TRBV7-9	TRBJ2-1	-	-	TGTGCCAGCAGCTTAGTATCGGGTTACAATGAGCAGTTCTTC	CASSLVSGYNEQFF
14	TRBV18	TRBJ1-2	-	-	TGTGCCAGCTCACCTTCCCGACAGCTCTATGGCTACACCTTC	CASSPSRQLYGYTF
10	TRBV28	TRBJ1-1	-	-	TGTGCCACTTTCTACACTGAAGCTTTCTTT	CATFYTEAFF
13	TRBV2	TRBJ1-5	-	-	TGTGCCAGCAGTGACGAGGGAATTCAGCCCCAGCATTTT	CASSDEGIQPQHF
13	TRBV6-5	TRBJ1-4	-	-	TGTGCCAGCAGTGCCCCGGGAGGCGAAAAACTGTTTTTT	CASSAPGGEKLFF
15	TRBV2	TRBJ2-7	few	TRBD2	TGTGCCAGCAGTAGACTAGCGGGAGGCTTGTACGAGCAGTACTTC	CASSRLAGGLYEQYF
15	TRBV5-1	TRBJ1-6	-	TRBD1	TGCGCCAGCAGCACGAGGGACAGTAATAATTCACCCCTCCACTTT	CASSTRDSNNSPLHF
12	TRBV7-2	TRBJ2-5	-	-	TGTGCCAGCAGCTCGACGCGGGAGACCCAGTACTTC	CASSSTRETQYF
14	TRBV29-1	TRBJ1-1	-	-	TGCAGCGCCCTCGGAGCAGGGCGGAACACTGAAGCCTTCTTT	CSALGAGRNTEAFF
13	TRBV27	TRBJ1-2	-	TRBD1	TGTGCCAGCAGTTACGGACAGGGAGACGGCTACACCTTC	CASSYGQGDGYTF
14	TRBV5-1	TRBJ2-3	-	-	TGCGCCAGCAGCTTGGAGGGGGGCACAGATACGCAGTATTTT	CASSLEGGTDTQYF
14	TRBV5-4	TRBJ2-1	-	-	TGTGCCAGCAGCCAGTCGGACATTTACAATGAGCAGTTCTTC	CASSQSDIYNEQFF
14	TRBV5-4	TRBJ1-2	once	TRBD1	TGTGCCAGCAGCTCGAGGGACAGAGCCTATGGCTACACCTTC	CASSSRDRAYGYTF
15	TRBV30	TRBJ2-2	-	-	TGTGCCTGGAGTTCTCTAGCAGAGAACACCGGGGAGCTGTTTTTT	CAWSSLAENTGELFF
14	TRBV2	TRBJ1-1	few	TRBD1	TGTGCCAGCAGCTCCAGGGGGCAGGGTACTGAAGCTTTCTTT	CASSSRGQGTEAFF
18	TRBV21-1	TRBJ1-2	-	-	TGTGCCAGCAGCAAACCGGGACAGCTTCAGAGTCCCAACTATGGCTACACCTTC	CASSKPGQLQSPNYGYTF
15	TRBV5-1	TRBJ2-3	-	-	TGCGCCAGCAGCTTAGCGACTAAAATCACAGATACGCAGTATTTT	CASSLATKITDTQYF
14	TRBV9	TRBJ2-7	-	TRBD2	TGTGCCAGCAGCGTAGTGGCGGGCGGGGGCGAGCAGTACTTC	CASSVVAGGGEQYF
13	TRBV30	TRBJ2-7	-	-	TGTGCCTGGACCCGCGGGATCCGCTACGAGCAGTACTTC	CAWTRGIRYEQYF
17	TRBV27	TRBJ2-4	few	TRBD2	TGTGCCAGCAGTTTATTAGGCGGGAGTGCGGCCAAAAACATTCAGTACTTC	CASSLLGGSAAKNIQYF
13	TRBV5-1	TRBJ1-1	-	-	TGCGCCAGCAGCTACAGGATGAACACTGAAGCTTTCTTT	CASSYRMNTEAFF
15	TRBV28	TRBJ1-1	-	-	TGTGCCAGCAGCCAGGTCGGCAGTCTGAACACTGAAGCTTTCTTT	CASSQVGSLNTEAFF
15	TRBV28	TRBJ2-7	-	TRBD1	TGTGCCAGCAGTTTCCGGGACAGGGGGAGCTACGAGCAGTACTTC	CASSFRDRGSYEQYF
14	TRBV19	TRBJ1-5	-	-	TGTGCCAGTAGTATTGGACAGTATGGTCAGCCCCAGCATTTT	CASSIGQYGQPQHF
14	TRBV6-1	TRBJ1-2	-	-	TGTGCCAGCAGTGAACAAGGCAGGGTATATGGCTACACCTTC	CASSEQGRVYGYTF
15	TRBV6-1	TRBJ1-1	-	-	TGTGCCAGCAGTGAGGAGGACGGATTAAACACTGAAGCTTTCTTT	CASSEEDGLNTEAFF
17	TRBV4-1	TRBJ2-3	-	-	TGCGCCAGCAGCCAAGATCACTTTGCTAGCGGCACAGATACGCAGTATTTT	CASSQDHFASGTDTQYF
15	TRBV2	TRBJ2-1	-	-	TGTGCCAGCACCCCCTGGCGGGATAGCCACAATGAGCAGTTCTTC	CASTPWRDSHNEQFF
15	TRBV28	TRBJ1-3	-	-	TGTGCCAGCAGTTTATACAGGGCCTCTGGAAACACCATATATTTT	CASSLYRASGNTIYF
15	TRBV9	TRBJ2-7	-	-	TGTGCCAGCAGCGTAGTGGGAGACCCCTCCTACGAGCAGTACTTC	CASSVVGDPSYEQYF
15	TRBV15	TRBJ2-1	-	TRBD1	TGTGCCACCAGCACCGCAGGGGGTGGCTACAATGAGCAGTTCTTC	CATSTAGGGYNEQFF
12	TRBV11-2	TRBJ2-7	-	-	TGTGCCAGCAGCTTAAGGGGGTACGAGCAGTACTTC	CASSLRGYEQYF
16	TRBV7-2	TRBJ1-3	-	-	TGTGCCAGCAGCTTAGAAGGGGTATCCGCTGGAAACACCATATATTTT	CASSLEGVSAGNTIYF
13	TRBV27	TRBJ1-2	-	-	TGTGCCAGCAGTTTGGGCCCAGACTATGGCTACACCTTC	CASSLGPDYGYTF
14	TRBV10-2	TRBJ2-7	-	TRBD2	TGCGCCAGCAGGGGGACTAGCGGGACCTTAAAGCAGTACTTC	CASRGTSGTLKQYF
17	TRBV7-6	TRBJ1-1	few	TRBD1	TGTGCCAGCAGCCGCGGACAGGGGGCGGGCGGTGAGACTGAAGCTTTCTTT	CASSRGQGAGGETEAFF
14	TRBV7-8	TRBJ1-2	-	-	TGTGCCAGCAGCCCTCGACAGTCCTACTATGGCTACACCTTC	CASSPRQSYYGYTF
16	TRBV27	TRBJ2-2	-	TRBD2	TGTGCCAGCAGTTCAAGCGGGACCCGGAACACCGGGGGGCTGTTTTTT	CASSSSGTRNTGGLFF
14	TRBV10-3	TRBJ2-7	-	TRBD1	TGTGCCATCAGCGAGACAGGGGAACCCTACGAGCAGTACTTC	CAISETGEPYEQYF
13	TRBV19	TRBJ2-7	once	-	TGTGCCAGTAGTATAGATCTGTCCTACGAGCAGTACTTC	CASSIDLSYEQYF
15	TRBV15	TRBJ1-2	few	TRBD1	TGTGCCACCAGCAGAGACAGGGGGCTTAACTATGGCTACACCTTC	CATSRDRGLNYGYTF